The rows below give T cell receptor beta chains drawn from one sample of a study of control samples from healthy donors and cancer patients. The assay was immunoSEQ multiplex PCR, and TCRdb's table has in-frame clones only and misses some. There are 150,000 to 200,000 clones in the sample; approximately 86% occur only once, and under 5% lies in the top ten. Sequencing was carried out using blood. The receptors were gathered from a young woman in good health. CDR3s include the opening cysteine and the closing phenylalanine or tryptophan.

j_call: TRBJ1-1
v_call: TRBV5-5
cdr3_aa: CASSRAGQVNTEAFF

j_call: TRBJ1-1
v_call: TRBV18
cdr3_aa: CASSPGAEAFF

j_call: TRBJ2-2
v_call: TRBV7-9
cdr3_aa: CASSRPINTGELFF

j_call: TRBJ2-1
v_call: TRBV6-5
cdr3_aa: CASRGGTGWFGEQFF

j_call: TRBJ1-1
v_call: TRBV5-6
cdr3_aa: CASSPTGGEDTEAFF

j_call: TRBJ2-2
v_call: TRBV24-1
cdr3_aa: CATSDEVTGELFF

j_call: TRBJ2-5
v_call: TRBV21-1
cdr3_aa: CASSKSTGREETQYF

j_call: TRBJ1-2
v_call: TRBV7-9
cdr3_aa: CASSLAGRRGPARGYTF

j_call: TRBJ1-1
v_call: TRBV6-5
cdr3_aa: CAGGGNTEAFF

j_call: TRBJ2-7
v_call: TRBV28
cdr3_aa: CASSPRTETYEQYF

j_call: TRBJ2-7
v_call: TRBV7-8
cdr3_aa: CASSISTASYEQYF

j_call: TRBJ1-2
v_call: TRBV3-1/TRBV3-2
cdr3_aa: CASSVGTGSYGYTF

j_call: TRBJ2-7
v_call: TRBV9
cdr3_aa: CASSVDGGDGREQYF

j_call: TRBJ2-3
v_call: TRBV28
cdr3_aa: CASSSSGQGTDTQYF

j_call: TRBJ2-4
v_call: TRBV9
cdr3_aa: CASSVGTVKNIQYF

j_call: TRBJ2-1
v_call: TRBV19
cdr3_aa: CASSIAGVSNEQFF

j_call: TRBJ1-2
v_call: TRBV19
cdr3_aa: CASIYGGGSYGYTF

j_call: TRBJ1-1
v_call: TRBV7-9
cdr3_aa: CASSLGTGGGNTEAFF

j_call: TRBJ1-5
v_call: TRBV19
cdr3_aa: CATSPREYGQPQHF

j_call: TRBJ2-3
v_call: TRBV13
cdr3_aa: CASSFGLAGGSDTQYF

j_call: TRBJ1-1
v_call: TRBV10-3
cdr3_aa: CAISRQNTEAFF

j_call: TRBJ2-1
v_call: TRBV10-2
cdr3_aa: CASSESVARGNEQFF

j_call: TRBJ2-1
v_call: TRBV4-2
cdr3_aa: CASSQGTSGGNEQFF

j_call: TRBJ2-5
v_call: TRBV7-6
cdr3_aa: CASSLASGTETQYF

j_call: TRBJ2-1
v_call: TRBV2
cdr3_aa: CASSEGRGARYNEQFF

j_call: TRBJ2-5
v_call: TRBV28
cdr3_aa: CASRDPGLAGETQYF

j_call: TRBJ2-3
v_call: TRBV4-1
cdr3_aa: CASSQDWLVDARDTQYF

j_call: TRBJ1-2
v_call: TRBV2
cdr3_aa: CASTPQRSSHNYGYTF

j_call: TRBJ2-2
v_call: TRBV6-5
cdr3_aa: CASSYGSPGELFF

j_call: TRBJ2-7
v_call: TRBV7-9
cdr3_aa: CAPLHGGTTTSYEQYF

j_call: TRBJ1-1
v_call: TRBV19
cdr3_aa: CASSMSGMFTEAFF

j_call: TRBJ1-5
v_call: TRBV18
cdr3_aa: CASSPPGNQPQHF

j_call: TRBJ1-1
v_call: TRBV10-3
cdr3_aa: CAISGTGTGAVNTEAFF

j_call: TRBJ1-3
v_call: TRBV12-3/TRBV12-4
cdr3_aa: CASSAAGGNTIYF

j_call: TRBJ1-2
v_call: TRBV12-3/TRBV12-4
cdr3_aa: CASSFGYGYTF

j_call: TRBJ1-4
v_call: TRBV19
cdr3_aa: CASSGTGMNEKLFF

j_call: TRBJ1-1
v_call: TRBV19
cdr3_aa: CASSTYRTPQEAFF

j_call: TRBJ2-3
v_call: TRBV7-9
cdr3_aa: CASSTRLAGSTDTQYF

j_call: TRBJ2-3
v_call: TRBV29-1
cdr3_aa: CSYEGFYRGTRPDTQYF

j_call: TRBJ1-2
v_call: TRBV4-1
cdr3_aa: CASSPAGSPGYTF

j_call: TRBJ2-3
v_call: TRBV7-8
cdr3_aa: CASSLSVGGSSTDTQYF

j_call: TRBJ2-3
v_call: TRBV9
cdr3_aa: CASNRQGVDTQYF

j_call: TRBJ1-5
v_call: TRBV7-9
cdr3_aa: CASSAQGQPQHF

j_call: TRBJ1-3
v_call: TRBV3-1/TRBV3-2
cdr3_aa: CASSPPRAGNTIYF

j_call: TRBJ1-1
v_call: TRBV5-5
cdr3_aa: CASSPGQGWGTEAFF

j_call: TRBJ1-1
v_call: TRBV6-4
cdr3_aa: CASSVDLQGEAFF

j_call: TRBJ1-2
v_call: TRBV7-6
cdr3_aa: CASSPGQSGDGYTF

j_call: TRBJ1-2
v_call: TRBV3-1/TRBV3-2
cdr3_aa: CASSQRGADIGYTF

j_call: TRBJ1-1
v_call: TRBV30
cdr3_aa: CAWSIGTGGFLFEAFF

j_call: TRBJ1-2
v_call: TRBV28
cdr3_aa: CASNPGGAGNYGYTF

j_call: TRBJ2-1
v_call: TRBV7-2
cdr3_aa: CASSYYPTPPEQFF

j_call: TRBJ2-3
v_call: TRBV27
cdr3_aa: CASSLSGRSVSTDTQYF

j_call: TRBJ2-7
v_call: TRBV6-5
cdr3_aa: CASSYSRGPRNYEQYF

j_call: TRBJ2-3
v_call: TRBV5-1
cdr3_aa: CASSLGTSGTGTQYF

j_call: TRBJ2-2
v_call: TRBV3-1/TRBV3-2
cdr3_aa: CASSLKAGVSTGELFF